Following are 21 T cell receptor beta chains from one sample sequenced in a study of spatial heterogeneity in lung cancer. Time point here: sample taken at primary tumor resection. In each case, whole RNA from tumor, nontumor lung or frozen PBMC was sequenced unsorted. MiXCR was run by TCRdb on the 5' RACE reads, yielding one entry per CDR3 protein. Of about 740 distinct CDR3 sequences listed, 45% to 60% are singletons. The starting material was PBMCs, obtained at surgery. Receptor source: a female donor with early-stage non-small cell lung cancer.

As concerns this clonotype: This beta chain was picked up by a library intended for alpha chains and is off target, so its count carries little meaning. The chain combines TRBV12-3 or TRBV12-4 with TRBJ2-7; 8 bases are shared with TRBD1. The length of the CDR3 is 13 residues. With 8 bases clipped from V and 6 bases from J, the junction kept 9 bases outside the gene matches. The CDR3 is CASGTGGGSEQYF. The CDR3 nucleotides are TGTGCCAGCGGGACAGGCGGAGGTAGCGAGCAGTACTTC.

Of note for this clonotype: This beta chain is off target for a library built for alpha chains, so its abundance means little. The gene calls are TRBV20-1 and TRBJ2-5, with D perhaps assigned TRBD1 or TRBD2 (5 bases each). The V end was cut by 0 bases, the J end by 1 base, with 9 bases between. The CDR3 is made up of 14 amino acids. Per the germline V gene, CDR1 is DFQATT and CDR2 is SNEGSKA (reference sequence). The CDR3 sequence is CSARDRGTQETQYF. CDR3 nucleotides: TGCAGTGCTAGAGATCGGGGCACCCAAGAGACCCAGTACTTC.

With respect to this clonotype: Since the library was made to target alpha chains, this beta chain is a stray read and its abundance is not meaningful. The CDR3 nucleotides read TGTGCCAGCAGTTTCTGGGGGAGGGAGCAGTTCTTC. The encoded protein is CASSFWGREQFF. This chain links TRBV27 with TRBJ2-1; a possible D gene is TRBD2 (6 bases). Germline CDR1 is MNHEY and CDR2 is SMNVEV (reference sequence). Trimming took 3 bases from V and 10 from J, leaving 10 bases between them. The CDR3 length is 12 residues.

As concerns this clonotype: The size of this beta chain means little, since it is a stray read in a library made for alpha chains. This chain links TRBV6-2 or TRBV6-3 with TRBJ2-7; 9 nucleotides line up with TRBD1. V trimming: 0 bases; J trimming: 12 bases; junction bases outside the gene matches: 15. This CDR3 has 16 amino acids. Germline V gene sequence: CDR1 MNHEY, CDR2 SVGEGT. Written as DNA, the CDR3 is TGTGCCAGCAGTTACTCCATTGGACAGGGGCTGGATTTGCTGTACTTC. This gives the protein CASSYSIGQGLDLLYF.

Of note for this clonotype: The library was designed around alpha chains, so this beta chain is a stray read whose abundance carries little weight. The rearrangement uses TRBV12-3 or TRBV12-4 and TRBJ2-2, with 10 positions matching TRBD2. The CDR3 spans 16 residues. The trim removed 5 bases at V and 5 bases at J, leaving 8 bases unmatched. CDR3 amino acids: CASSILAGVNTGELFF. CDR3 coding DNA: TGTGCCAGCAGTATCCTAGCGGGAGTAAATACCGGGGAGCTGTTTTTT.

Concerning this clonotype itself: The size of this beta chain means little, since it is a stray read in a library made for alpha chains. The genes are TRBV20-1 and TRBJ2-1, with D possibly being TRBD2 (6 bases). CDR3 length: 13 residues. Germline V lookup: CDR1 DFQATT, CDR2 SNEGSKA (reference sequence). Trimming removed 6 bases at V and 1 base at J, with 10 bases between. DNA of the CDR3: TGCAGTGCAGGGGACTTATCCTACAATGAGCAGTTCTTC. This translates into CSAGDLSYNEQFF.

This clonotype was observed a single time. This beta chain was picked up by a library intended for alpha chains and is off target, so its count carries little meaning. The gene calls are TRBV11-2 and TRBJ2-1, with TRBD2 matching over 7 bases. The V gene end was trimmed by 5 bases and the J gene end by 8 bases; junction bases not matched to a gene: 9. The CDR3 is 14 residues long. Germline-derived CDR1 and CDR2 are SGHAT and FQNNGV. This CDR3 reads CASSRTSNRDEQFF. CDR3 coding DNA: TGTGCCAGCAGCAGGACTAGTAATAGGGATGAGCAGTTCTTC.

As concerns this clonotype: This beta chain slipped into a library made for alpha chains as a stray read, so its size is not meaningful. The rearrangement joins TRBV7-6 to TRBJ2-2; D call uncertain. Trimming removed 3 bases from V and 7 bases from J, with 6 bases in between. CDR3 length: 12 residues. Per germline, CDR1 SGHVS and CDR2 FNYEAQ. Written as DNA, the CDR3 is TGTGCCAGCAGCTTGAAGAACGGGGAGCTGTTTTTT. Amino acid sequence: CASSLKNGELFF.

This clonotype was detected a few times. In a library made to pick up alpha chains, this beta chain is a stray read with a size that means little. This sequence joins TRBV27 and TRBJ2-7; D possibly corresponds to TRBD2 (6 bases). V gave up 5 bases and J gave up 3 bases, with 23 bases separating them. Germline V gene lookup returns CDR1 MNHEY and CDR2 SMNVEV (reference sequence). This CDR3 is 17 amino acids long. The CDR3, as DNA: TGTGCCAGCAGTCATCAGAGAGGGACGGGAGCCCACTACGAGCAGTACTTC. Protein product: CASSHQRGTGAHYEQYF.

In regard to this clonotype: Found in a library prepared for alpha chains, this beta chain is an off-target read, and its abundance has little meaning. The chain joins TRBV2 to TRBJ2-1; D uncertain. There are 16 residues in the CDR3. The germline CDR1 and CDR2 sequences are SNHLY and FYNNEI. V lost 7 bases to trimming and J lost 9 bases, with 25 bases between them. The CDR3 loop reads CASTLRRASPRLEQFF. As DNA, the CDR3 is TGTGCCAGCACCTTAAGAAGGGCTAGTCCGCGTCTTGAGCAGTTCTTC.

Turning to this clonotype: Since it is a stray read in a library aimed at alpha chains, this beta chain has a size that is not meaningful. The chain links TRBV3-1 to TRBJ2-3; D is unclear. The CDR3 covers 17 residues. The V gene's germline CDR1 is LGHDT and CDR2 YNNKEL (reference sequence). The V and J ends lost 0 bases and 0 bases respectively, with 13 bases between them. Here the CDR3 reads CASSQDLTDASTDTQYF. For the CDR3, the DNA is TGTGCCAGCAGCCAAGACCTGACGGACGCTAGCACAGATACGCAGTATTTT.

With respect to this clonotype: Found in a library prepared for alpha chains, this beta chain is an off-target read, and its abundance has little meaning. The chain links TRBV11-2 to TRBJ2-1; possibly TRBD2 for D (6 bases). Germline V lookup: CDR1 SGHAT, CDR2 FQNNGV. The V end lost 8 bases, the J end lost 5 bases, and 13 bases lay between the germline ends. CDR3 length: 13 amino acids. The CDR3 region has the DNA TGTGCCAGCTCTACTAGCTTAAACAATGAGCAGTTCTTC. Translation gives CASSTSLNNEQFF.

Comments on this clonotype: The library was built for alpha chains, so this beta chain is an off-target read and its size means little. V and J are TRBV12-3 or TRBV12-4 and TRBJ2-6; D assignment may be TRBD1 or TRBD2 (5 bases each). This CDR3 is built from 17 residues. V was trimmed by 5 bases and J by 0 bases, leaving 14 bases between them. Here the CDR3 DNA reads TGTGCCAGCAGTAAGGGACGACTCCTCTCTGGGGCCAACGTCCTGACTTTC. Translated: CASSKGRLLSGANVLTF.

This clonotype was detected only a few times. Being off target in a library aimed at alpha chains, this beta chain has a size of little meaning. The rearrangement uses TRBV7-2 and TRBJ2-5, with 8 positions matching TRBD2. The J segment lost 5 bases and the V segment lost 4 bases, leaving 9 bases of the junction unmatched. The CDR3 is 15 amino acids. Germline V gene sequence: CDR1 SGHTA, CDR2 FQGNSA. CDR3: CASSSLGTSVETQYF. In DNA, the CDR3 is TGTGCCAGCAGCTCTCTCGGGACTAGTGTGGAGACCCAGTACTTC.

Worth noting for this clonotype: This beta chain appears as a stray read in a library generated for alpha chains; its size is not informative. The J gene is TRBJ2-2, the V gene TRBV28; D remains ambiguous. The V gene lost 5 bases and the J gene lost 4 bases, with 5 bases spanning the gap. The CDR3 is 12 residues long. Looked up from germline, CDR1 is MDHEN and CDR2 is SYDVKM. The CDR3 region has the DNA TGTGCCAGCAGTAAGACCACCGGGGAGCTGTTTTTT. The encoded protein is CASSKTTGELFF.

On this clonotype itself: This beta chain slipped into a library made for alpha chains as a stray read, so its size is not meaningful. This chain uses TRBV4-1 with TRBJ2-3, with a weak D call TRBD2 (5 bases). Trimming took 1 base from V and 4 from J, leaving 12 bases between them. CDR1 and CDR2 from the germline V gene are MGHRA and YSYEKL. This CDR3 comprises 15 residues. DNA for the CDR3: TGCGCCAGCAGCCAAGGAGGGAGAGGTCCAGATACGCAGTATTTT. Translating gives CASSQGGRGPDTQYF.

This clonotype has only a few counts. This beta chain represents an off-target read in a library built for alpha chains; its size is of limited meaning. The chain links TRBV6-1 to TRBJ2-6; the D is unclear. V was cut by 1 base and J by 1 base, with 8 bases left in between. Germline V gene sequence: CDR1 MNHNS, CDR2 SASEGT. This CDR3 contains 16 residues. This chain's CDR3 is CASSEEVGSGANVLTF. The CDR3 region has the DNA TGTGCCAGCAGTGAAGAAGTGGGGTCTGGGGCCAACGTCCTGACTTTC.

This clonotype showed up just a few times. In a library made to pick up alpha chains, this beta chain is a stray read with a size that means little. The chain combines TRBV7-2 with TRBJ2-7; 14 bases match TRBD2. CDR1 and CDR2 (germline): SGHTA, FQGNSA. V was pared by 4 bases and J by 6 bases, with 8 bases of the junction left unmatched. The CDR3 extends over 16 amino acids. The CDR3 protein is CASSSGLAGGLSEQYF. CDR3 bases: TGTGCCAGCAGCTCCGGACTAGCGGGAGGACTTAGCGAGCAGTACTTC.

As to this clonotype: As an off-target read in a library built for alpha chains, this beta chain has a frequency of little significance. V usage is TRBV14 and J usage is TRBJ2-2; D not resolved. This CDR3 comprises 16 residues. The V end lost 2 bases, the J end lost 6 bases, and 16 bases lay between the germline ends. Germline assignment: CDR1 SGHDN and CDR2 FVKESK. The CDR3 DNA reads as TGTGCCAGCAGCCAAAGGAGAATTTCCATGCCCGGGGAGCTGTTTTTT. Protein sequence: CASSQRRISMPGELFF.

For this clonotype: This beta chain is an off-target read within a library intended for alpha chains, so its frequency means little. The CDR3 region is CASSLGLAGGYNEQFF. In nucleotides, the CDR3 is TGTGCCAGCAGCCTCGGACTAGCGGGAGGTTACAATGAGCAGTTCTTC. V is TRBV5-6 and J is TRBJ2-1; 14 bases are shared with TRBD2. CDR3 length equals 16 residues. The trim removed 4 bases at V and 4 bases at J, leaving 4 bases unmatched. The V gene's germline CDR1 is SGHDT and CDR2 YYEEEE.

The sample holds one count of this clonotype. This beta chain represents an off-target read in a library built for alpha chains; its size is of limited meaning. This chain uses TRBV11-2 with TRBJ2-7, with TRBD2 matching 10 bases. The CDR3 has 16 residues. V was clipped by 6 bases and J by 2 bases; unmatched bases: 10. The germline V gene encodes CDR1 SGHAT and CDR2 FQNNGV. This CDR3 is CASRPTGAGGTYEQYF. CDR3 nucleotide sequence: TGTGCCAGCAGACCCACGGGAGCGGGAGGGACCTACGAGCAGTACTTC. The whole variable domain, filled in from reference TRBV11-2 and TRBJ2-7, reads EAGVAQSPRYKIIEKRQSVAFWCNPISGHATLYWYQQILGQGPKLLIQFQNNGVVDDSQLPKDRFSAERLKGVDSTLKIQPAKLEDSAVYLCASRPTGAGGTYEQYFGPGTRLTVT.